These 30 T cell receptor beta chains were all obtained from the same sample, sequenced in a study of cytomegalovirus exposure and HLA in healthy donors (dated by TCRdb to the late 2010s). Library construction relied on the immunoSEQ multiplex PCR assay. A mixture of 60 forward primers for TCR Vbeta segments and 13 reverse primers for TCR Jbeta segments was used in the multiplex PCR. TCRdb retrieved this table from immuneACCESS and kept in-frame rearrangements only. Not all clones are present; in checked studies, unresolved V genes account for under half, and no reason is known for the remainder. This sample is represented by fewer than 150,000 clones; around 85% of them were singletons. The leading ten clones occupy about 7% of the sample. Source material: PBMCs. Receptors originate from a woman in her thirties in good health and CMV-seropositive.

The rearrangement joins TRBV7-6 to TRBJ1-2, with a weak D call TRBD1 (5 bases). Germline lookup yields CDR1 SGHVS and CDR2 FNYEAQ. This CDR3 spans 16 amino acids. V lost 4 bases to trimming and J lost 6 bases, with 21 bases between them. CDR3: CASSSNPPRVSNGYTF. CDR3 DNA sequence: TGTGCCAGCAGCTCGAACCCGCCCAGGGTTTCCAATGGCTACACCTTC.

The CDR3 spells CASRKRGGTDTQYF. The CDR3 DNA reads as TGTGCCAGTAGGAAGCGGGGGGGCACAGATACGCAGTATTTT. The V and J genes are TRBV19 and TRBJ2-3; 9 bases agree with TRBD2. Trimming removed 6 bases from V and 1 base from J; junction bases left unmatched: 2. This CDR3 is built from 14 residues. CDR1 and CDR2 (germline): LNHDA, SQIVND (reference sequence).

The chain couples TRBV30 to TRBJ2-2; D possibly corresponds to TRBD2 (5 bases). The CDR3 covers 16 residues. Trimming removed 1 base at V and 5 bases at J, with 17 bases between. Germline CDR1 is GTSNPN and CDR2 is SVGIG (reference sequence). The CDR3 loop is CAWSGGQRVITGELFF. In DNA form, the CDR3 reads TGTGCCTGGAGTGGAGGTCAGAGGGTAATAACCGGGGAGCTGTTTTTT.

This clone was recorded a few times. J is TRBJ1-1 and V is TRBV28; no firm D call. Germline V gene sequence: CDR1 MDHEN, CDR2 SYDVKM. The CDR3 covers 13 residues. V dropped 8 bases and J dropped 1 base, with 11 bases sitting between them. CDR3 loop: CASRQWQNTEAFF. The DNA of the CDR3 is TGTGCCAGCCGTCAATGGCAGAACACTGAAGCTTTCTTT.

The rearrangement joins TRBV18 to TRBJ1-2; TRBD1 agrees at 7 bases. CDR3 length: 14 amino acids. Trimming cost V 0 bases and J 7 bases; bases outside gene matches: 5. Germline CDR1 KGHSH, CDR2 LQKENI. CDR3 amino acids: CASSPPPQGIGYTF. CDR3 in DNA: TGTGCCAGCTCACCACCGCCACAGGGGATTGGCTACACCTTC.

As for this clone: One end of the junction fails to match germline, which may point to a read error. This chain links TRBV27 with TRBJ2-5, with TRBD1 as a possible D gene (5 bases). The CDR3 runs to 14 residues. CDR1 is MNHEY, CDR2 SMNVEV, per germline (reference sequence). CDR3: CASSSSQGLETRYF. CDR3 nucleotide sequence: TGTGCCAGCAGTTCCTCTCAGGGTTTGGAGACCCGGTACTTC.

In nucleotides, the CDR3 is TGTGCCAGTAAAGAAGGGGGCGGGGGGACCCAAGAGACCCAGTACTTC. It encodes CASKEGGGGTQETQYF. This chain uses TRBV5-4 with TRBJ2-5, with a weak D call TRBD2 (8 bases). The CDR3 is 16 residues long. Germline assignment: CDR1 SGHNT and CDR2 YYREEE (reference sequence). V was trimmed by 8 bases and J by 1 base, leaving 21 bases between them. Filled out from reference TRBV5-4 and TRBJ2-5, the complete variable domain reads ETGVTQSPTHLIKTRGQQVTLRCSSQSGHNTVSWYQQALGQGPQFIFQYYREEENGRGNFPPRFSGLQFPNYSSELNVNALELDDSALYLCASKEGGGGTQETQYFGPGTRLLVL.

This chain links TRBV7-9 with TRBJ2-1, with D possibly matching TRBD2 (5 bases). The CDR3 contains 16 residues. Trimming pared 1 base from V and 7 bases from J, leaving 17 bases between. Germline V gene lookup returns CDR1 SEHNR and CDR2 FQNEAQ (reference sequence). The CDR3 DNA follows: TGTGCCAGCAGCTTAGAGAGGTTCGAGGGATATAATGAGCAGTTCTTC. Translating gives CASSLERFEGYNEQFF.

The CDR3 loop reads CASSFGLSSGNTIYF. CDR3 sequence (DNA): TGTGCCAGCAGCTTTGGACTCAGCTCTGGAAACACCATATATTTT. This chain uses TRBV13 with TRBJ1-3; D ambiguous. Germline V CDR1 and CDR2: PRHDT, FYEKMQ (reference sequence). V lost 3 bases and J lost 0, with 9 bases in between. The CDR3 has 15 amino acids.

Here the CDR3 reads CASRGISGGALPGNIQYF. The CDR3 region has the DNA TGTGCCAGCAGGGGAATCTCCGGGGGGGCCTTGCCAGGAAACATTCAGTACTTC. The chain recombines TRBV11-2 with TRBJ2-4; 8 bases line up with TRBD2. The germline CDR1 and CDR2 sequences are SGHAT and FQNNGV. The CDR3 is made up of 18 amino acids. V lost 6 bases to trimming and J lost 6 bases; unmatched junction nucleotides: 19.

The chain is built from TRBV9 and TRBJ2-2; 12 bases align to TRBD2. CDR1 and CDR2 from the germline V gene are SGDLS and YYNGEE. V lost 3 bases to trimming and J lost 6 bases; unmatched junction nucleotides: 3. The CDR3 loop spans 15 amino acids. DNA of the CDR3: TGTGCCAGCAGCGCGGCTAGCGGGAGGGCCGGGGAGCTGTTTTTT. It encodes CASSAASGRAGELFF.

V gene TRBV5-8 combines with J gene TRBJ1-4; D is perhaps TRBD1 (5 bases). CDR1 and CDR2 (germline): SGHTS, YDEGEE. The V end was cut by 2 bases, the J end by 3 bases, with 11 bases between. The CDR3 sequence is 15 residues long. The CDR3 sequence is CASSFRGSSNEKLFF. CDR3 DNA sequence: TGTGCCAGCAGCTTTCGGGGGAGCTCTAATGAAAAACTGTTTTTT. Full variable domain (rest looked up from reference TRBV5-8 and TRBJ1-4): EAGVTQSPTHLIKTRGQQATLRCSPISGHTSVYWYQQALGLGLQFLLWYDEGEERNRGNFPPRFSGRQFPNYSSELNVNALELEDSALYLCASSFRGSSNEKLFFGSGTQLSVL.

V and J are TRBV19 and TRBJ1-5; a possible D gene is TRBD1 (6 bases). The germline V gene encodes CDR1 LNHDA and CDR2 SQIVND (reference sequence). The CDR3 covers 15 residues. The V gene lost 5 bases and the J gene lost 5 bases, with 16 bases spanning the gap. CDR3 DNA sequence: TGTGCCAGTAGTCAACAGGGTATGGGGGATCAGCCCCAGCATTTT. Its translation is CASSQQGMGDQPQHF.

The rearrangement uses TRBV4-1 and TRBJ1-2, with no clear D. Germline V gene sequence: CDR1 MGHRA, CDR2 YSYEKL. The CDR3 sequence is 15 residues long. Trimming left V 2 bases short and J 5 bases short, with 15 bases between. The CDR3 sequence: CASSQPTEGWYGYTF. In nucleotides, the CDR3 is TGCGCCAGCAGCCAACCCACAGAAGGTTGGTATGGCTACACCTTC.

This sequence joins TRBV5-1 and TRBJ1-1; 10 positions match TRBD1. Germline CDR1 and CDR2: SGHRS and YFSETQ. V dropped 6 bases and J dropped 4; count of bases not matched to a gene: 6. This CDR3 has 14 amino acids. CDR3 nucleotide sequence: TGCGCCAGCAACCCCGGGACAGGGGCCACTGAAGCTTTCTTT. This translates into CASNPGTGATEAFF.

This clone was detected only a few times. V and J are TRBV4-2 and TRBJ2-7; TRBD2 is a possible D gene (6 bases). The germline V gene encodes CDR1 LGHNA and CDR2 YNFKEQ. The CDR3 is made up of 16 amino acids. Trimming pared 0 bases from V and 0 bases from J, leaving 12 bases between. Written as DNA, the CDR3 is TGTGCCAGCAGCCAAGATACGGGGGAGAGCTCCTACGAGCAGTACTTC. This gives the protein CASSQDTGESSYEQYF.

The J gene is TRBJ1-5, the V gene TRBV19; no clear D gene. CDR3 length: 12 amino acids. The V and J ends lost 11 bases and 6 bases respectively, with 14 bases between them. CDR1 LNHDA and CDR2 SQIVND come from the germline V gene (reference sequence). Here the CDR3 DNA reads TGTGCCGGGAGCTTGAGGAGTCAGCCCCAGCATTTT. This codes for CAGSLRSQPQHF. Together with reference TRBV19 and TRBJ1-5, the CDR3 gives the full variable domain: DGGITQSPKYLFRKEGQNVTLSCEQNLNHDAMYWYRQDPGQGLRLIYYSQIVNDFQKGDIAEGYSVSREKKESFPLTVTSAQKNPTAFYLCAGSLRSQPQHFGDGTRLSIL.

CDR3 DNA: TGTGCCAGCAGCTTAACCACCGCAGGGTCCTATGGCTACACCTTC. This codes for CASSLTTAGSYGYTF. The chain combines TRBV7-9 with TRBJ1-2, with D maybe TRBD1 (5 bases). V was clipped by 2 bases and J by 4 bases, with 14 bases between them. Germline V lookup: CDR1 SEHNR, CDR2 FQNEAQ (reference sequence). The CDR3 loop spans 15 amino acids. The variable domain in full, with the rest retrieved from reference TRBV7-9 and TRBJ1-2, is DTGVSQNPRHKITKRGQNVTFRCDPISEHNRLYWYRQTLGQGPEFLTYFQNEAQLEKSRLLSDRFSAERPKGSFSTLEIQRTEQGDSAMYLCASSLTTAGSYGYTFGSGTRLTVV.

The chain couples TRBV6-5 to TRBJ1-2; D perhaps matches TRBD1 (6 bases). Germline lookup yields CDR1 MNHEY and CDR2 SVGAGI. The CDR3 loop spans 14 amino acids. The ends were cut back, 5 bases at V and 2 bases at J, with 12 bases in the middle. The CDR3 nucleotides read TGTGCCAGCAGTACTGACAGGTTCAACTATGGCTACACCTTC. It encodes CASSTDRFNYGYTF.

This clone appeared once. This rearrangement joins TRBV27 to TRBJ1-2; 9 bases are a match to TRBD1. This CDR3 region has 14 residues. Germline CDR1 MNHEY, CDR2 SMNVEV (reference sequence). J gave up 2 bases and V 6 bases, and 4 bases lay outside the gene matches. The chain's CDR3 is CASRRQGENYGYTF. As DNA, the CDR3 is TGTGCCAGCAGACGACAGGGGGAAAACTATGGCTACACCTTC.

V and J are TRBV5-1 and TRBJ2-1, with D possibly matching TRBD1 (5 bases). Trimming removed 1 base from V and 7 bases from J, with 15 bases in between. The CDR3 has 15 amino acids. Germline values: CDR1 SGHRS, CDR2 YFSETQ. CDR3 loop: CASSLLGAEWNEQFF. CDR3 DNA: TGCGCCAGCAGCTTGTTAGGGGCCGAATGGAATGAGCAGTTCTTC.

The rearrangement joins TRBV28 to TRBJ1-3; D unclear. This CDR3 comprises 13 residues. Between the trimmed V and J ends, which lost 1 base and 6 bases, there was a span of 7 bases. Germline assignment: CDR1 MDHEN and CDR2 SYDVKM. CDR3 sequence: CASSLSAENTIYF. The CDR3 bases are TGTGCCAGCAGTTTATCAGCGGAAAACACCATATATTTT. Variable domain in full (rest from reference TRBV28 and TRBJ1-3): DVKVTQSSRYLVKRTGEKVFLECVQDMDHENMFWYRQDPGLGLRLIYFSYDVKMKEKGDIPEGYSVSREKKERFSLILESASTNQTSMYLCASSLSAENTIYFGEGSWLTVV.

The rearrangement joins TRBV27 to TRBJ1-6; TRBD1 agrees at 8 bases. The J segment lost 7 bases and the V segment lost 6 bases, leaving 11 bases of the junction unmatched. Germline V CDR1 and CDR2: MNHEY, SMNVEV (reference sequence). The CDR3 contains 16 residues. CDR3 in amino acids: CASSLVGGQENSPLHF. The DNA of the CDR3 is TGTGCCAGCAGCCTCGTGGGGGGACAGGAAAATTCACCCCTCCACTTT.

There are a few counts of this clone. The chain joins TRBV5-1 to TRBJ2-3; D uncertain. This CDR3 comprises 16 residues. The V end was cut by 0 bases, the J end by 2 bases, with 13 bases between. CDR1 and CDR2 (germline): SGHRS, YFSETQ. DNA of the CDR3: TGCGCCAGCAGCTTGGACTACCATGTGTTCACAGATACGCAGTATTTT. Protein product: CASSLDYHVFTDTQYF.

Details on this clone: Sequence at one end of the junction differs from germline and may be a read error. This sequence joins TRBV7-9 and TRBJ2-1, with TRBD1 identical over 10 bases. The CDR3 sequence is 12 residues long. CDR1 SEHNR and CDR2 FQNEAQ come from the germline V gene (reference sequence). CDR3 sequence: CSSSLDWGTGVF. In DNA form, the CDR3 reads TGTTCCAGCAGCTTAGACTGGGGGACAGGGGTCTTC.

The chain combines TRBV19 with TRBJ1-2, with D possibly matching TRBD1 (6 bases). Trimming shortened V by 6 bases and J by 4 bases, and 15 bases separated the two germline ends. The CDR3 runs 14 residues. Germline-derived CDR1 and CDR2 are LNHDA and SQIVND (reference sequence). The CDR3 here is CASRGAGEIYGYTF. The CDR3 DNA is TGTGCCAGTAGAGGCGCAGGGGAGATCTATGGCTACACCTTC.

J is TRBJ1-6 and V is TRBV2, with 7 bases that match TRBD1. V was pared by 3 bases and J by 7 bases, with 6 bases of the junction left unmatched. The CDR3 runs 15 residues. The germline gives CDR1 SNHLY, CDR2 FYNNEI. As DNA, the CDR3 is TGTGCCAGCAGTGAGTGGGACAGCGCAAATTCACCCCTCCACTTT. Amino acid sequence: CASSEWDSANSPLHF.

The gene calls are TRBV21-1 and TRBJ2-1; TRBD1 is the table's D call, not checked against the DNA. TRBV21-1 is a known pseudogene. The CDR3 length is 15 residues. The CDR3 coding sequence is TGTGCCAGCAGCACGGACCAGGGGAAGTTGAATGAGCAGTTCTTC. Translated, it gives CASSTDQGKLNEQFF.

The chain couples TRBV5-4 to TRBJ1-4; D possibly corresponds to TRBD1 (5 bases). This CDR3 is built from 15 residues. Trimming removed 3 bases from V and 3 bases from J, with 12 bases in between. CDR1 is SGHNT, CDR2 YYREEE, per germline (reference sequence). Here the CDR3 DNA reads TGTGCCAGCAGCTCGTCAGGGTGGGCTAATGAAAAACTGTTTTTT. It codes for CASSSSGWANEKLFF.

The chain uses TRBV27 and TRBJ2-5; 11 bases match TRBD2. The V gene's germline CDR1 is MNHEY and CDR2 SMNVEV (reference sequence). The CDR3 length is 19 residues. The V segment lost 5 bases and the J segment 5 bases; nucleotides outside the gene matches: 19. CDR3 in amino acids: CASSPLRTSGPPVGETQYF. The CDR3 DNA reads TGTGCCAGCAGTCCGCTCCGGACTAGCGGGCCTCCGGTGGGGGAGACCCAGTACTTC.